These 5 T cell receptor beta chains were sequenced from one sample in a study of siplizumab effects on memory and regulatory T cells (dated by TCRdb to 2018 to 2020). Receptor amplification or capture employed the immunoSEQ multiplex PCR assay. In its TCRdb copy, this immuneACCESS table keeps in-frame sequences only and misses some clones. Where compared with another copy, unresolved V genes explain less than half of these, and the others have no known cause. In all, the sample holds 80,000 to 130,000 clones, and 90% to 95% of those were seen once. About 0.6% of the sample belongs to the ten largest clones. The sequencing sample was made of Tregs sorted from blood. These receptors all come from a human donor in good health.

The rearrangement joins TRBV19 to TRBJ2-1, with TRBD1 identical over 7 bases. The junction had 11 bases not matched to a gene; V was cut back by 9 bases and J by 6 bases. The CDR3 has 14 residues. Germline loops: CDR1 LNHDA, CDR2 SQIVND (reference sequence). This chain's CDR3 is CASRNRGRPNEQFF. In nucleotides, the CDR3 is TGTGCCAGCAGGAACAGGGGCCGACCCAATGAGCAGTTCTTC.

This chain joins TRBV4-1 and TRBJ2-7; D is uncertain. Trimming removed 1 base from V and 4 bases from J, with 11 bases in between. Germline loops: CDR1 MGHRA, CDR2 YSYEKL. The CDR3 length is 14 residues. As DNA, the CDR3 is TGCGCCAGCAGCCAAGGGGCCTCGATGTACGAGCAGTACTTC. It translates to CASSQGASMYEQYF.

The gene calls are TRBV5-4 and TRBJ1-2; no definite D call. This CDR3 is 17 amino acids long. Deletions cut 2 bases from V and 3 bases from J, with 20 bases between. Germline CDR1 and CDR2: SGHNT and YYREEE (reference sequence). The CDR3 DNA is TGTGCCAGCAGCTTCGGTGTTTCGGGTACGGGTCACTATGGCTACACCTTC. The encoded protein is CASSFGVSGTGHYGYTF. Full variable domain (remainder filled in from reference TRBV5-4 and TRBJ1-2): ETGVTQSPTHLIKTRGQQVTLRCSSQSGHNTVSWYQQALGQGPQFIFQYYREEENGRGNFPPRFSGLQFPNYSSELNVNALELDDSALYLCASSFGVSGTGHYGYTFGSGTRLTVV.

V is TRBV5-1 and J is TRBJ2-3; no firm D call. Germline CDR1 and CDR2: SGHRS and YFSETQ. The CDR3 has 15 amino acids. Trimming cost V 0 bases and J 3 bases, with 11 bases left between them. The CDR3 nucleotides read TGCGCCAGCAGCTTGGTGTATCCCAGAACAGATACGCAGTATTTT. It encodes CASSLVYPRTDTQYF.

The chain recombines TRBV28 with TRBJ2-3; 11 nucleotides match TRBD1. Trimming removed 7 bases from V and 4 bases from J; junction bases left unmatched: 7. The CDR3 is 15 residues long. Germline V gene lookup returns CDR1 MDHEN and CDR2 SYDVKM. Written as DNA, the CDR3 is TGTGCCAGCACCTTAGGGACAGGGGGTGCAGATACGCAGTATTTT. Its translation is CASTLGTGGADTQYF.